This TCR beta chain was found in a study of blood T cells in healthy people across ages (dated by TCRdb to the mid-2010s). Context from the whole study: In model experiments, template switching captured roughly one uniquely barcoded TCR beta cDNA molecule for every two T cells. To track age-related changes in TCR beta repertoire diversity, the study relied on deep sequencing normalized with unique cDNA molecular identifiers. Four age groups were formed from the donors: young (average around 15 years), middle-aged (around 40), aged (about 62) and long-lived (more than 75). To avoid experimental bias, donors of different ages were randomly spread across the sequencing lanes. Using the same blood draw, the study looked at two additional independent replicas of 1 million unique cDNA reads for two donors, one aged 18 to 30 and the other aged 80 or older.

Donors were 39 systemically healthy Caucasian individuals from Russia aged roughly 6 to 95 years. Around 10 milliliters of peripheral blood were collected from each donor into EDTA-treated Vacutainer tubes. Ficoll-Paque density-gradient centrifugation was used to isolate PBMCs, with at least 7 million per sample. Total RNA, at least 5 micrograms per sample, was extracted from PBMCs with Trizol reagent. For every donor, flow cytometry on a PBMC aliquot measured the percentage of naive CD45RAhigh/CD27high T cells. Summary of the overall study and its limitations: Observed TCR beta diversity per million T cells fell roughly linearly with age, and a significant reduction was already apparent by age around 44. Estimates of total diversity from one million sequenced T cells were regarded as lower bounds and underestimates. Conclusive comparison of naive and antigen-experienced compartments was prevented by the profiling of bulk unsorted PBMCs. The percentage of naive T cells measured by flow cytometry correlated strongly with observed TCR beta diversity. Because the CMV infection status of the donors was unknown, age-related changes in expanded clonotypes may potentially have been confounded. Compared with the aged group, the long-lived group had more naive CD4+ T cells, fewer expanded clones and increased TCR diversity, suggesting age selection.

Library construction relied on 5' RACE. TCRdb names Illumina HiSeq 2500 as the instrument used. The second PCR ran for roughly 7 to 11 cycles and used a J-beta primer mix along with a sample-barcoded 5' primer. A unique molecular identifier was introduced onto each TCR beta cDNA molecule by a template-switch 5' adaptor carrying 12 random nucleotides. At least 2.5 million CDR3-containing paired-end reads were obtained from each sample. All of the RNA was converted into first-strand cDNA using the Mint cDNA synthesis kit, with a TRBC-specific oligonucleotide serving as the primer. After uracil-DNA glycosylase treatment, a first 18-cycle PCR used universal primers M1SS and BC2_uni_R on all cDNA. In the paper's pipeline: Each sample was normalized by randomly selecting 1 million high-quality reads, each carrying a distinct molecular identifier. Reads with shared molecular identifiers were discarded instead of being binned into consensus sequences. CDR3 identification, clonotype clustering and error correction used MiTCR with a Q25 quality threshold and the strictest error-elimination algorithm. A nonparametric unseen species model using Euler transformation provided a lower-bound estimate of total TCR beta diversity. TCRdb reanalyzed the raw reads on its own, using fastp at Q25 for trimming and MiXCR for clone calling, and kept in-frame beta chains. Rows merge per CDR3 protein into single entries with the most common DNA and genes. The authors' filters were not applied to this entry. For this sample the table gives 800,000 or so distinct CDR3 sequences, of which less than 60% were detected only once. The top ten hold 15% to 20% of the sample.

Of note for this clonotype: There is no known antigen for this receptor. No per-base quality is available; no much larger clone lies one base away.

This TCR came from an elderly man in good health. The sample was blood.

The CDR3 here reads CASSQKGQGGDEQYF. The DNA sequence is as follows: TGTGCCAGCAGCCAAAAGGGACAAGGGGGCGACGAGCAGTACTTC. Recombination linked TRBV3-1 to TRBJ2-7; the central 7 bases match TRBD1. The junction shows trimming of 2 bases on V and 5 bases on J, and the gene matches do not reach 9 bases of it. The CDR1 and CDR2 encoded by the germline V gene (reference sequence) are LGHDT and YNNKEL. Reading from cysteine to phenylalanine, the CDR3 counts 15 amino acids. Of all the DNA, just the CDR3 is kept, 45 bases in frame from base 1.